This T cell receptor beta chain comes out of a study of cytomegalovirus exposure and HLA in healthy donors (dated by TCRdb to 2016 to 2017). Some background on the complete study: An earlier analysis of approximately 640 of the donors reported roughly 270 Gb of sequence data and more than 90 million unique TCR beta sequences from about 200 million T cells. In a later analysis, previously published TCR beta repertoires from 500 to 750 donors were re-analyzed and high-resolution HLA genotyping was added so that TCR occurrence patterns could be studied. Donor age, sex, ethnicity and CMV serostatus were compiled alongside the repertoire data. In an earlier analysis of 550 to 700 of the donors, high-throughput TCR beta sequencing was used to judge whether each TCR beta V gene segment behaved as functional or pseudogenic. The T cell repertoires of around 730 subjects were profiled by immunosequencing and related to cytomegalovirus serostatus. Among roughly 370 genotyped donors of the cohort, an average of approximately 250,000 unique TCR beta nucleotide sequences were sequenced per donor, roughly 18% of them non-productive. The genetic ancestry cluster associated with self-reported Caucasian donors included 81% of the 398 genotyped donors. A later genetic analysis used genome-wide SNP genotypes for about three fifths of the 666 donors, treating that subset as a discovery cohort. A handful of DR-DQ haplotypes were handled as single units for association and clustering because linkage in the cohort was strong. In the later analysis, no new phenotypic data were used to find candidate immune exposures; instead, reliance was placed on TCR beta sequences and their occurrence across donors. All discovery cohort repertoires had been generated on a single sequencing platform. HLA typing covered class I and class II loci at four-digit resolution. The study combined high-throughput TCR immunosequencing, statistical association of individual TCRs with disease status, and machine learning to predict cytomegalovirus infection status. The number of donors typed differed by locus, with 629-630 for A, B, C, DRB1 and DQB1, about 500 for DQA1, 600 to 610 for DPA1, and 472 for DPB1. Roughly 300 gigabases of sequencing data and roughly 81 million unique TCR sequences made up an early release that covered 500 to 650 HLA-typed donors. In addition to the first cohort of about 650 subjects, a separate validation cohort of under 150 different subjects was used. The aim of the study was to test whether cataloging public T cell receptors could identify signatures of past pathogen exposure.

The library was made by the immunoSEQ multiplex PCR assay. A mixture of 60 forward primers for TCR Vbeta segments and 13 reverse primers for TCR Jbeta segments was used in the multiplex PCR. The CDR3 region of rearranged TCR beta genes was amplified from genomic DNA with a multiplex PCR assay. Amplified TCR beta libraries were sequenced as 87-base-pair reads on the Illumina HiSeq System. In the authors' own workflow: In a later analysis, around 80 million unique TCR beta chains were counted across the 500 to 700 repertoires, and approximately 11 million of these chains were shared by at least two donors. Raw reads were error-corrected and collapsed into unique sequences with a nearest-neighbor algorithm that merged closely related sequences to remove PCR and sequencing errors. V, D and J gene segments were assigned by aligning CDR3 sequences to IMGT reference sequences. For a sequence to be retained, at least a six-nucleotide match to both a V gene segment and a J gene segment was required. A rearrangement counted as productive if the CDR3 had no stop codons and remained in frame with V and J, and every other rearrangement counted as non-productive. Following IMGT convention, CDR3 was defined as the stretch from the second conserved V-encoded cysteine to the conserved J-encoded phenylalanine. Sequences without an unambiguous match to a single V gene segment were excluded from the earlier analysis of 450 to 750 of the donors. In an earlier analysis of 587 of the donors, V segments were called functional above 56.7% productive rearrangements and were called segregating when the between-donor standard deviation exceeded 5%. To diagnose cytomegalovirus status from the catalog of TCR beta chain sequences, a statistical classification framework was built. A later analysis assigned V and J genes by comparing TCR nucleotide sequences with IMGT/GENE-DB human TR gene sequences. A later analysis assigned CDR3 sequences and most-parsimonious VDJ recombination scenarios with the TCRdist pipeline. A later analysis defined each TCR beta chain by its CDR3 amino acid sequence plus V-gene family, and excluded reads lacking a unique V-gene family. A later analysis removed several hundred highly shared, low-generation-probability nucleotide sequences to deal with suspected cross-contamination and a sequencing artifact. In a later analysis, a clonal expansion index was calculated for each public chain from normalized within-repertoire ranks of inferred template counts. A later analysis computed generation probabilities with a VDJ recombination model fitted to out-of-frame rearrangements, and checked the results against IGoR. A later analysis scored TCR-TCR, TCR-HLA and TCR-CMV co-occurrence with hypergeometric tests, applying a repertoire-size bias correction to TCR pairs. To estimate false discovery rates, a later analysis permuted the HLA or CMV assignments 20 times. In a later analysis, co-occurring TCRs were grouped with DBSCAN, and TCRdist sequence similarity was added when clustering was performed within HLA-allele-positive subsets. Co-occurrence clustering excluded repertoires with fewer than 30,000 or more than 120,000 public chains, plus five with anomalous nucleotide sharing. Here the immuneACCESS table is served through TCRdb, limited to in-frame sequences with V and J called. Missing clones are a known gap in these copies; in checked studies unresolved V genes cover under half, and the rest lacks a known reason. The DNA was the basis for D and trimming; V, J and clone size are from that table. For this sample the table gives around 170,000 clones, of which around 80% were detected only once. The top ten constitute around 1.9% of the sample.

The cohort was made up of 666 healthy bone marrow donors. At the time of sampling, every cohort member was nominally healthy, though immune exposures that went unrecorded were likely present. The donor was CMV seronegative and was included in the group of a few hundred seronegative cohort members. Every donor gave a peripheral blood sample, and the peripheral blood mononuclear cells from that sample were used for TCR beta sequencing. Genomic DNA was extracted from the blood cell samples with the Qiagen DNeasy Blood Extraction Kit. Based on the germline V gene, the CDR1 and CDR2 sequences are MNHEY and SVGAGI. The junction shows trimming of 5 bases on V and 3 bases on J, plus 11 bases between the germline ends. The cysteine opens and the phenylalanine closes a CDR3 of 13 amino acids. The sequence is cut down to CDR3 DNA, 39 bases in frame from base 1. The research as a whole found: Roughly uniform sequencing depth across donors was assumed in presence/absence analyses, although this assumption may not hold. At a false discovery rate of 0.05, a later analysis linked around 15,000 TCR beta sequences to specific HLA alleles. Correlated functional status among segregating V segments might reflect linkage disequilibrium, but an unknown experimental factor could not be ruled out. The only immune exposure information available for the cohort was CMV serostatus. An earlier analysis of approximately 500 of the donors showed that most TCR beta V segments appeared in productive rearrangements either about 90% or about 30% of the time, which broadly matched IMGT annotations. A further reported finding was that TCR beta sequences accurately predicted the HLA-A and HLA-B alleles for most subjects in the first cohort. The sequencing pipeline was judged likely to have produced a cluster of highly shared sequence variants as a technical artifact. A later analysis found that HLA-associated TCR beta chains were more clonally expanded and had lower generation probabilities than equally common non-associated chains. Some IMGT-functional V segments, including TRBV6-2 and TRBV6-3, could not be told apart with the 87-base-pair reads, so those segments were excluded. Because counts were too low, 15 to 20 rarely observed V segments, including chromosome 9 orphons, were excluded from the earlier analysis of a few hundred of the donors. Because HLA typing was unavailable for some donors at each locus, only the typed subset was used in association tests. In both the original and validation cohorts, the classifier was reported to diagnose cytomegalovirus status with high specificity and sensitivity. Only TCR beta chains were sequenced in this cohort, and the absence of alpha or paired-chain data limited detectable features. When HLA alleles, especially DR and DQ, strongly co-occurred, TCR associations were difficult to assign to individual alleles. In vitro tests confirmed that three of the cytomegalovirus-associated TCR beta chains recognize cytomegalovirus antigens. A later analysis found that most CMV-associated TCR beta chains appeared HLA-restricted, with HLA associations seemingly driven largely by CMV exposure. A later analysis found that TCR association rates varied across HLA loci, with DRB1 alleles showing the most associated TCRs and HLA-C alleles the fewest. The authors suggested that the approach could potentially be extended to other disease states and immunological phenotypes. A later genetic analysis reported fewer N-insertions in productive TCRs among donors in an Asian-associated ancestry cluster than the 666-donor mean. Most TCR sequences were seen in very few donors, while some public TCRs were found in many individuals. In the study, around 160 TCR beta chains were listed as associated with cytomegalovirus. A later genetic analysis associated a missense DCLRE1C variant with V-gene and J-gene trimming of TCR beta chains, and an independent cohort replicated the association. Several of the top co-occurrence clusters appeared to be linked to parvovirus B19, influenza, CMV and Epstein-Barr virus, according to a later analysis.

A note on this clone: It has no known antigen specificity. Base quality data are lacking; no much larger clone is found one base away.

This chain is built from TRBV6-5 and TRBJ2-7; tentative D gene TRBD1, with 6 bases matching. Sequenced: PBMCs. The clonotype comes from a woman aged 30 to 39 in good health and CMV-seronegative. CDR3 reads: CASSDTGNYEQYF. The sequenced DNA: TGTGCCAGCAGTGATACAGGGAACTACGAGCAGTACTTC.